This T cell receptor (beta chain) originates from a study of blood T cell repertoires in COVID-19. At the level of the study: Samples of COVID-19 (acute and convalescent) were obtained from the United States, Italy and Spain. Sources were T cells, B-cell-depleted T cells, or PBMCs; the material itself was cDNA or gDNA.

The authors' processing: Amplifying reference gene primers gave estimates of nucleated cell counts. Clones were sequenced by immunoSEQ multiplex PCR, and TCRdb holds only the in-frame ones, with some missing. That table supplies the V and J calls and clone size; D and trimming were determined from the DNA. The table shows some 340,000 clones, with around 88% occurring only once. Trimming removed 0 bases from V and 1 base from J, with 8 bases in between. Germline CDR1 and CDR2: SGDLS and YYNGEE. The CDR3 runs 15 residues. This sequence joins TRBV9 and TRBJ2-1, with D possibly TRBD1 on 6 matching bases. Specimen: peripheral blood. The receptor comes from a man aged 30-40 years with active or convalescent COVID-19. This CDR3 is CASSVGRGSYNEQFF. CDR3 nucleotide sequence: TGTGCCAGCAGCGTAGGAAGGGGGTCCTACAATGAGCAGTTCTTC. The full variable domain, rest sourced from reference TRBV9 and TRBJ2-1, is DSGVTQTPKHLITATGQRVTLRCSPRSGDLSVYWYQQSLDQGLQFLIQYYNGEERAKGNILERFSAQQFPDLHSELNLSSLELGDSALYFCASSVGRGSYNEQFFGPGTRLTVL.